The clone carrying this T cell receptor beta chain was picked up a small number of times. Its target is unknown. From germline, CDR1 is KGHSH and CDR2 LQKENI. V trimming: 3 bases; J trimming: 12 bases; junction bases outside the gene matches: 9. This CDR3 has 14 residues. This entry belongs to a study of T cells after yellow fever vaccination. Study-wide points: Most primary-vaccination clones recurred post-booster (roughly 96% CD4, 85% to 90% CD8).

TCRdb redid the calling of the 5' RACE reads with MiXCR, one entry per CDR3 protein. The sample includes more than 450,000 distinct CDR3 sequences, 20% to 25% seen only once; the top ten take about a sixth. This sequence was found in a man aged 18-30 years who received the YFV17D yellow fever vaccine. The sequencing here drew on PBMCs, taken approximately 20 days after the first yellow fever vaccination. The rearrangement uses TRBV18 and TRBJ2-1, with 9 bases aligning to TRBD1. CDR3 bases: TGTGCCAGCTCACCTCCGGGACAGGGACTATCGCAGTTCTTC. Translating gives CASSPPGQGLSQFF.